These 14 T cell receptor beta chains originate from one sample sequenced in a study of CD8 T cells in Susac syndrome (dated by TCRdb to between 2019 and 2020). Libraries were built with the immunoSEQ multiplex PCR assay. RNA was extracted using the RNeasy kit, and roughly 0.45 to 1 microgram was reverse transcribed with random hexamers. Using fastp at Q25 and MiXCR, TCRdb reprocessed the public reads and kept productive beta chains. Under each unique CDR3 protein, matching rows form one entry showing the most common genes and DNA. The sample has 200,000 to 250,000 distinct CDR3 sequences on record, 85% to 95% of them singletons. Approximately 0.075% of the sample is in the top ten clones. Sequenced material: CD4+ T cells from PBMCs. These receptors all come from a human donor with multiple sclerosis.

The chain has TRBV5-1 and TRBJ2-3; D gene uncertain. The V and J ends lost 0 bases and 5 bases respectively, with 13 bases between them. Germline V lookup: CDR1 SGHRS, CDR2 YFSETQ. This CDR3 is built from 15 residues. Here the CDR3 reads CASSLELTRGDTQYF. In DNA form, the CDR3 reads TGCGCCAGCAGCTTGGAGTTGACCCGAGGAGATACGCAGTATTTT.

The V and J genes are TRBV29-1 and TRBJ1-4, with D hard to call. The CDR3 contains 11 residues. Germline assignment: CDR1 SQVTM and CDR2 ANQGSEA. Trimming removed 2 bases at V and 4 bases at J, with 2 bases between. The CDR3 protein is CSVEHNEKLFF. The CDR3 DNA sequence: TGCAGCGTTGAACATAATGAAAAACTGTTTTTT.

This rearrangement joins TRBV20-1 to TRBJ2-3, with 11 bases matching TRBD2. Germline V CDR1 and CDR2: DFQATT, SNEGSKA (reference sequence). V lost 7 bases and J lost 6; bases outside the gene matches: 9. The CDR3 contains 14 residues. The CDR3 spells CSVTSGGPRDTQYF. The CDR3 DNA reads as TGCAGTGTCACTAGCGGGGGCCCAAGGGATACGCAGTATTTT.

The rearrangement uses TRBV12-3 or TRBV12-4 and TRBJ1-1; D unresolved. The CDR3 loop spans 11 amino acids. V lost 6 bases to trimming and J lost 5 bases, with 7 bases between them. Here the CDR3 DNA reads TGTGCCAGCAGCCGTGAGACTGAAGCTTTCTTT. Its translation is CASSRETEAFF.

V is TRBV11-2 and J is TRBJ2-6; D gene uncertain. Germline CDR1 and CDR2: SGHAT and FQNNGV. Trimming removed 5 bases from V and 0 bases from J, with 8 bases in between. The CDR3 extends over 15 amino acids. CDR3 region: CASSATDSGANVLTF. The DNA of the CDR3 is TGTGCCAGCAGCGCTACCGACTCTGGGGCCAACGTCCTGACTTTC.

The CDR3 region is CSAMGLPQGQETQYF. The CDR3 DNA sequence: TGCAGTGCTATGGGCTTGCCGCAGGGCCAAGAGACCCAGTACTTC. The genes are TRBV20-1 and TRBJ2-5; D is perhaps TRBD1 (5 bases). Germline CDR1 reads DFQATT; CDR2 reads SNEGSKA (reference sequence). The CDR3 has 15 residues. Trimming cost V 4 bases and J 1 base, with 16 bases left between them.

In DNA, the CDR3 is TGTGCCAGCAGTTACGCGGGACAGGGTGACTACGAGCAGTACTTC. It yields the protein CASSYAGQGDYEQYF. The rearrangement uses TRBV6-5 and TRBJ2-7; 9 bases match TRBD1. Unmatched junction bases numbered 5, after V lost 2 bases and J lost 3 bases. CDR3 length: 15 residues. Germline CDR1 MNHEY, CDR2 SVGAGI.

The gene calls are TRBV20-1 and TRBJ2-5, with 8 bases matching TRBD1. The CDR3 runs to 12 residues. In germline, CDR1 is DFQATT, CDR2 SNEGSKA (reference sequence). CDR3 sequence (DNA): TGCAGCCTTAGGACAGGGAGAGAGACCCAGTACTTC. Its translation: CSLRTGRETQYF.

This chain connects TRBV30 to TRBJ1-2, with D unclear. The CDR3 has 12 residues. CDR1 is GTSNPN and CDR2 is SVGIG in the germline V gene (reference sequence). Deletions cut 1 base from V and 5 bases from J, with 8 bases between. CDR3 in amino acids: CAWSGSRYGYTF. CDR3 nucleotides: TGTGCCTGGAGTGGGTCGCGGTATGGCTACACCTTC.

The rearrangement uses TRBV20-1 and TRBJ2-7; a possible D gene is TRBD2 (5 bases). CDR1 and CDR2 from the germline V gene are DFQATT and SNEGSKA (reference sequence). The CDR3 is 13 amino acids. Trimming pared 3 bases from V and 0 bases from J, leaving 9 bases between. The CDR3 is CSASTGSSYEQYF. For the CDR3, the DNA is TGCAGTGCTAGTACGGGGAGCTCCTACGAGCAGTACTTC.

The genes are TRBV14 and TRBJ2-1; a possible D gene is TRBD2 (5 bases). Trimming cost V 4 bases and J 9 bases, with 19 bases left between them. The CDR3 has 15 amino acids. Looked up from germline, CDR1 is SGHDN and CDR2 is FVKESK. CDR3 nucleotide sequence: TGTGCCAGCAGCCCCTTCGGGGTCCCCCAACGTGAGCAGTTCTTC. It is translated as CASSPFGVPQREQFF.

The gene calls are TRBV3-1 and TRBJ2-2; perhaps TRBD1 as D (5 bases). The germline CDR1 and CDR2 sequences are LGHDT and YNNKEL (reference sequence). The V end was cut by 2 bases, the J end by 7 bases, with 11 bases between. This CDR3 region has 14 residues. The CDR3 here is CASSQIGENGELFF. In nucleotides, the CDR3 is TGTGCCAGCAGCCAAATAGGGGAAAACGGGGAGCTGTTTTTT. Full variable domain (outside the CDR3, taken from reference TRBV3-1 and TRBJ2-2): DTAVSQTPKYLVTQMGNDKSIKCEQNLGHDTMYWYKQDSKKFLKIMFSYNNKELIINETVPNRFSPKSPDKAHLNLHINSLELGDSAVYFCASSQIGENGELFFGEGSRLTVL.

This chain links TRBV2 with TRBJ2-1; D not resolved. The CDR3 spans 11 residues. Germline CDR1 reads SNHLY; CDR2 reads FYNNEI. V lost 6 bases, J lost 10 bases, and 10 bases lay in between. In nucleotides, the CDR3 is TGTGCCAGCAGAAGACTCGGCGAGCAGTTCTTC. Protein: CASRRLGEQFF.

The rearrangement uses TRBV6-5 and TRBJ2-3, with D uncertain. CDR3 size: 16 residues. CDR1 and CDR2 (germline): MNHEY, SVGAGI. V was shortened by 0 bases and J by 10 bases, with 20 bases between the two germline ends. The CDR3 sequence is CASSYSTDPRGQAQYF. CDR3 in DNA: TGTGCCAGCAGTTACTCAACAGACCCGCGTGGTCAGGCGCAGTATTTT.